This T cell receptor (beta chain) appears in the sequencing data of a study of shared T cell receptors in the human thymus. The data were produced by immunoSEQ multiplex PCR, yet TCRdb's version contains in-frame clones alone and is incomplete. The sample has roughly 710,000 clones; approximately 85% are singletons. These sequences were also reported in another study, on human thymus T cells.

Sequences were obtained from thymocytes. The clonotype was recovered from a girl in the first two years of life with a congenital heart defect.

The CDR3 loop is CASSLVGLSNEQFF. In nucleotides, the CDR3 is TGTGCCAGCAGCTTAGTGGGACTCTCCAATGAGCAGTTCTTC. The chain carries TRBV11-2 and TRBJ2-1; tentatively, D is TRBD2 (6 bases). CDR1 SGHAT and CDR2 FQNNGV come from the germline V gene. With 1 base removed from V and 6 bases from J, the gap between germline ends came to 10 bases. The CDR3 runs to 14 residues.